This T cell receptor beta chain was sequenced during a study of T cell changes during pregnancy in multiple sclerosis. The V gene's germline CDR1 is SGHTA and CDR2 FQGNSA. The CDR3 sequence is 15 residues long. Trimming left V 7 bases short and J 4 bases short, with 19 bases between. Assay used: immunoSEQ multiplex PCR; TCRdb lists only in-frame clones, some missing. The data contain fewer than 80,000 clones, around 90% of them singletons. The V and J genes are TRBV7-2 and TRBJ2-5; no reliable D call. This receptor was identified in a female donor in good health, enrolled as a control in a pregnancy study. Material: CD4+ T cells from peripheral blood mononuclear cells, obtained in the third trimester of pregnancy. CDR3 sequence: CASITSGYGRETQYF. CDR3 nucleotide sequence: TGTGCCAGCATCACGTCCGGGTATGGTCGAGAGACCCAGTACTTC.